In its sample, the clone carrying this TCR beta chain was seen many times. The data are from a study of T cells in Graves' hyperthyroidism and ophthalmopathy. Together with thyroid ultrasound, orbital computed tomography, serum thyroxine and TRAb, clinical symptoms were used for diagnoses. Amplified TCR beta CDR3 regions came from RNA transcripts. TCR CDR3 regions were first amplified by RT-PCR with HTBI primers. One entry per CDR3 protein results from TCRdb running MiXCR on the multiplex PCR reads. The sample lists about 570,000 distinct CDR3 sequences; about 45% were seen once. After removal of 4 bases from V and 1 base from J, the junction contained 4 bases not matched to a gene. Looked up from germline, CDR1 is SGHTS and CDR2 is YDEGEE. The CDR3 extends over 14 amino acids.

The clonotype originates from an adult woman with Graves' disease, either hyperthyroidism or ophthalmopathy (not recorded which). This sequence joins TRBV5-8 and TRBJ1-1; 7 bases align to TRBD1. The sequenced sample was peripheral blood or thyroid tissue (not recorded which). The CDR3 coding sequence is TGTGCCAGCAGCCGGGGACAGCAGAACACTGAAGCTTTCTTT. It encodes CASSRGQQNTEAFF.